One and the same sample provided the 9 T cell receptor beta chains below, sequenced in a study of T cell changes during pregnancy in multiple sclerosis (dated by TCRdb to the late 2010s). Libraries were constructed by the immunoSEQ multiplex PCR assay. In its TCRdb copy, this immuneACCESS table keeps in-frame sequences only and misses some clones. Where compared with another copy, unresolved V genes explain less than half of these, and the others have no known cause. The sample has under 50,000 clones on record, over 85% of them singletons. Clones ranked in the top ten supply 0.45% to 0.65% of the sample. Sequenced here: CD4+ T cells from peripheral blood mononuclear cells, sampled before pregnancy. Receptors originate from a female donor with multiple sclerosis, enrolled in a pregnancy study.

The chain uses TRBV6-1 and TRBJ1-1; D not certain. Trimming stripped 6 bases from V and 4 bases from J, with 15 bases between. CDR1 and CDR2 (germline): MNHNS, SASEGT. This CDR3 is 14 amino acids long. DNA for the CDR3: TGTGCCAGCAGCCCGGTGAACAGTGGCACTGAAGCTTTCTTT. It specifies CASSPVNSGTEAFF.

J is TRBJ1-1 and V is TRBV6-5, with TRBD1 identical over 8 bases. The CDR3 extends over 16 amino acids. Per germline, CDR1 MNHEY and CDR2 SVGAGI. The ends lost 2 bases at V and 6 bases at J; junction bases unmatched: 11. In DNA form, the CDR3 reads TGTGCCAGCAGTTACGGGGTGGGCAGGGGGCGGCCTGAAGCTTTCTTT. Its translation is CASSYGVGRGRPEAFF.

CDR3 sequence: CSARGGYEQYF. Here the CDR3 DNA reads TGCAGTGCTAGAGGAGGCTACGAGCAGTACTTC. This sequence joins TRBV20-1 and TRBJ2-7; no reliable D call. V was shortened by 1 base and J by 3 bases, with 4 bases between the two germline ends. Looked up from germline, CDR1 is DFQATT and CDR2 is SNEGSKA (reference sequence). The CDR3 totals 11 residues.

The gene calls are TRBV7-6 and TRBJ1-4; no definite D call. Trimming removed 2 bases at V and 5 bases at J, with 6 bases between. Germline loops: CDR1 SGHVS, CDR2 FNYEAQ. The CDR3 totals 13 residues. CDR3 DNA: TGTGCCAGCAGCTTACAGGCCAATGAAAAACTGTTTTTT. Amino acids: CASSLQANEKLFF. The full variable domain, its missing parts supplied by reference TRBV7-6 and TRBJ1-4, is GAGVSQSPRYKVTKRGQDVALRCDPISGHVSLYWYRQALGQGPEFLTYFNYEAQQDKSGLPNDRFSAERPEGSISTLTIQRTEQRDSAMYRCASSLQANEKLFFGSGTQLSVL.

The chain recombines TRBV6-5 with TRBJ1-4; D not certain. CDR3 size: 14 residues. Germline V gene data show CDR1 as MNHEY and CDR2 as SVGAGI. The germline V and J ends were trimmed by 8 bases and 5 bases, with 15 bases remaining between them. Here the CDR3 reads CASAFRVSNEKLFF. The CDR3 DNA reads TGTGCCAGCGCGTTTCGGGTTTCGAATGAAAAACTGTTTTTT.

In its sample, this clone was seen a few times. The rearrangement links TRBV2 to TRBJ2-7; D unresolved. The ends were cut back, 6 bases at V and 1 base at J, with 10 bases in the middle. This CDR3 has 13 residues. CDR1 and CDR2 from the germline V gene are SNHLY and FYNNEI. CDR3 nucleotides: TGTGCCAGCAGACTTACTTCTTCCTACGAGCAGTACTTC. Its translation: CASRLTSSYEQYF.

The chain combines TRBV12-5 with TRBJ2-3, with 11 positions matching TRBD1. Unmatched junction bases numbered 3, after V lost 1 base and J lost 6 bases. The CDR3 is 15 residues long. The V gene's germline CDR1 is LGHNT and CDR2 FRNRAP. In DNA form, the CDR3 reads TGTGCTAGTGGTTTGGGGACAGGGGGCAAGGATACGCAGTATTTT. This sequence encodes CASGLGTGGKDTQYF. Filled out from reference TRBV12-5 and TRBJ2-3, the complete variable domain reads DARVTQTPRHKVTEMGQEVTMRCQPILGHNTVFWYRQTMMQGLELLAYFRNRAPLDDSGMPKDRFSAEMPDATLATLKIQPSEPRDSAVYFCASGLGTGGKDTQYFGPGTRLTVL.

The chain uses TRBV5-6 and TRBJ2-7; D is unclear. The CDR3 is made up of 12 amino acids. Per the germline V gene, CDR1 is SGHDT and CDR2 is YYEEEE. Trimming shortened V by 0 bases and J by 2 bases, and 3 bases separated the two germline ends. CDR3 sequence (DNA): TGTGCCAGCAGCTTGGTAGCCTACGAGCAGTACTTC. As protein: CASSLVAYEQYF.

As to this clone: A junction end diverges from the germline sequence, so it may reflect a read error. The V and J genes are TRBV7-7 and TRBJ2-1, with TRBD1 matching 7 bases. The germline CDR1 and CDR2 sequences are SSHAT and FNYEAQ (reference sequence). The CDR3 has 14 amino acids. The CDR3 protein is CASSLFEGADEQFF. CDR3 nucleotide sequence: TGTGCTAGCAGCTTATTCGAGGGGGCGGATGAGCAGTTCTTC.